The rows below give T cell receptor beta chains drawn from one sample of a study of cytomegalovirus exposure and HLA in healthy donors. Clones were sequenced by immunoSEQ multiplex PCR, and TCRdb holds only the in-frame ones, with some missing. The table includes about 200,000 clones, 75% to 85% detected once. The sequenced material came from PBMCs. Source of these receptors: a woman in her 30s in good health and CMV-seropositive. The CDR3 runs from the conserved cysteine through the conserved F or W. D genes are given only for firm matches. The size entry is marked missing in some rows and otherwise reads once, few, many or a size class.

CDR3aa: CASSTGGGEAFF
CDR3nt: TGTGCCAGCAGTACGGGAGGGGGGGAAGCTTTCTTT
v_gene: TRBV11-2
abundance: -
j_gene: TRBJ1-1
len: 12
d_gene: -

CDR3aa: CASSRSDSGANVLTF
CDR3nt: TGTGCCAGCTCACGTTCAGACTCTGGGGCCAACGTCCTGACTTTC
v_gene: TRBV18
abundance: -
j_gene: TRBJ2-6
len: 15
d_gene: -

CDR3aa: CASSLPRDRVSNEQFF
CDR3nt: TGTGCCAGCAGCCTCCCCCGGGACAGGGTTTCCAATGAGCAGTTCTTC
v_gene: TRBV4-2
abundance: -
j_gene: TRBJ2-1
len: 16
d_gene: TRBD1

CDR3aa: CASSVGGHPSGNTIYF
CDR3nt: TGTGCCAGCAGCGTAGGGGGACATCCCTCTGGAAACACCATATATTTT
v_gene: TRBV9
abundance: -
j_gene: TRBJ1-3
len: 16
d_gene: -

CDR3aa: CASSRTGADTQYF
CDR3nt: TGTGCCAGCTCACGCACAGGGGCAGATACGCAGTATTTT
v_gene: TRBV18
abundance: -
j_gene: TRBJ2-3
len: 13
d_gene: TRBD1

CDR3aa: CASSQGRANTEAFF
CDR3nt: TGCGCCAGCAGCCAAGGCAGGGCGAACACTGAAGCTTTCTTT
v_gene: TRBV4-1
abundance: -
j_gene: TRBJ1-1
len: 14
d_gene: -

CDR3aa: CASSSTGLNTEAFF
CDR3nt: TGCGCCAGCAGCTCTACGGGTTTGAACACTGAAGCTTTCTTT
v_gene: TRBV4-1
abundance: few
j_gene: TRBJ1-1
len: 14
d_gene: -

CDR3aa: CASSGGGPYEQYF
CDR3nt: TGTGCCTCCTCTGGGGGGGGGCCCTACGAGCAGTACTTC
v_gene: TRBV30
abundance: -
j_gene: TRBJ2-7
len: 13
d_gene: -

CDR3aa: CASSDRRVEGYTF
CDR3nt: TGTGCCAGCAGTGATAGGAGGGTGGAGGGCTACACCTTC
v_gene: TRBV2
abundance: -
j_gene: TRBJ1-2
len: 13
d_gene: -

CDR3aa: CASSPYGEQETQYF
CDR3nt: TGTGCCAGCAGCCCTTACGGGGAACAAGAGACCCAGTACTTC
v_gene: TRBV6-5
abundance: -
j_gene: TRBJ2-5
len: 14
d_gene: -

CDR3aa: CASRPAPPGDYGYTF
CDR3nt: TGTGCCTCCAGACCTGCACCTCCAGGGGACTATGGCTACACCTTC
v_gene: TRBV30
abundance: -
j_gene: TRBJ1-2
len: 15
d_gene: -